What follows are 20 T cell receptor beta chains derived from one specimen sequenced in a study of OX40 agonist ivuxolimab in advanced cancers. The protocol was immunoSEQ multiplex PCR, while the TCRdb copy is restricted to in-frame clones and leaves out a portion. Here the sample spans about 17,000 clones, about four fifths being singletons. The source was CD4+ or CD8+ T cells sorted from blood, collected in a trial of the OX40 agonist ivuxolimab. These TCRs come from an adult with an advanced solid tumor such as melanoma, head and neck, liver or kidney cancer.

This clone was observed a few times. CDR3 protein: CASSLDGFSSGGNEQFF. As DNA, the CDR3 is TGTGCCAGCAGCTTAGATGGATTTTCCTCCGGTGGGAATGAGCAGTTCTTC. The gene calls are TRBV11-2 and TRBJ2-1; D uncertain. Germline V CDR1 and CDR2: SGHAT, FQNNGV. V gave up 0 bases and J gave up 7 bases, with 19 bases separating them. The CDR3 is made up of 17 amino acids.

This clone was seen a few times. V is TRBV2 and J is TRBJ1-1, with unresolved D. Germline V CDR1 and CDR2: SNHLY, FYNNEI. V dropped 0 bases and J dropped 2 bases, with 10 bases sitting between them. This CDR3 comprises 15 residues. CDR3: CASSEARGLNTEAFF. In nucleotides, the CDR3 is TGTGCCAGCAGTGAAGCGCGGGGTCTCAACACTGAAGCTTTCTTT.

This rearrangement joins TRBV5-6 to TRBJ2-5; a possible D gene is TRBD1 (5 bases). V lost 0 bases and J 4 bases, leaving 10 bases between the germline ends. Germline assignment: CDR1 SGHDT and CDR2 YYEEEE. The CDR3 sequence is 14 residues long. Here the CDR3 reads CASSLEGLIETQYF. In DNA form, the CDR3 reads TGTGCCAGCAGCTTGGAGGGGTTGATAGAGACCCAGTACTTC.

This sequence joins TRBV19 and TRBJ1-5; D gene unclear. V lost 6 bases to trimming and J lost 1 base, with 4 bases between them. Germline V lookup: CDR1 LNHDA, CDR2 SQIVND (reference sequence). The CDR3 spans 12 residues. The DNA of the CDR3 is TGTGCCAGTAGCCGAAGCAATCAGCCCCAGCATTTT. Encoded protein: CASSRSNQPQHF.

This clone was detected once. This chain uses TRBV18 with TRBJ2-3; D is perhaps TRBD1 (6 bases). The CDR3 length is 14 residues. Trimming took 6 bases from V and 4 from J, leaving 14 bases between them. Germline V lookup: CDR1 KGHSH, CDR2 LQKENI. For the CDR3, the DNA is TGTGCCAGCTCGAACAGGGCTTTAGCAGATACGCAGTATTTT. It specifies CASSNRALADTQYF.

The chain employs TRBV7-9 and TRBJ2-7; D might be TRBD1 (7 bases). The CDR3 contains 14 residues. Germline CDR1 and CDR2: SEHNR and FQNEAQ (reference sequence). V was clipped by 0 bases and J by 5 bases, with 11 bases between them. The CDR3 nucleotides are TGTGCCAGCAGCTTAGCCAGGGGGGTCGACGAGCAGTACTTC. As protein: CASSLARGVDEQYF.

The rearrangement uses TRBV6-5 and TRBJ2-5, with unresolved D. V was clipped by 6 bases and J by 5 bases, with 10 bases between them. This CDR3 spans 12 amino acids. Germline V gene data show CDR1 as MNHEY and CDR2 as SVGAGI. The CDR3 is CASSNTGETQYF. Written as DNA, the CDR3 is TGTGCCAGCAGCAACACTGGGGAGACCCAGTACTTC.

The chain joins TRBV30 to TRBJ2-3, with 9 bases aligning to TRBD2. Unmatched junction bases numbered 12, after V lost 2 bases and J lost 6 bases. Germline V gene sequence: CDR1 GTSNPN, CDR2 SVGIG (reference sequence). This CDR3 has 16 residues. CDR3 sequence: CAWSKPGIAGADTQYF. CDR3 bases: TGTGCCTGGAGTAAGCCGGGGATAGCGGGAGCTGATACGCAGTATTTT.

The gene calls are TRBV7-9 and TRBJ2-2, with 7 bases fitting TRBD1. CDR3 length: 14 amino acids. The junction had 2 bases not matched to a gene; V was cut back by 5 bases and J by 2 bases. Germline CDR1 reads SEHNR; CDR2 reads FQNEAQ (reference sequence). CDR3 nucleotides: TGTGCCAGCAGCCGACAGGGAAACACCGGGGAGCTGTTTTTT. Translating it yields CASSRQGNTGELFF.

This clone has just one count. The chain carries TRBV12-5 and TRBJ2-6; TRBD1 is a possible D gene (5 bases). CDR1 and CDR2 (germline): LGHNT, FRNRAP. This CDR3 has 15 residues. The V gene lost 5 bases and the J gene lost 5 bases, with 13 bases spanning the gap. The CDR3 DNA is TGTGCTAGTGGTGCAGGACAAAGTCGGGCCAACGTCCTGACTTTC. The encoded protein is CASGAGQSRANVLTF.

The chain couples TRBV5-1 to TRBJ2-3; D is possibly TRBD2 (7 bases). Germline V lookup: CDR1 SGHRS, CDR2 YFSETQ. The CDR3 covers 14 residues. V gave up 6 bases and J gave up 6 bases, with 17 bases separating them. As DNA, the CDR3 is TGCGCCAGCACCCGTGCGGGGGCGGGGGATACGCAGTATTTT. It encodes CASTRAGAGDTQYF.

This sequence joins TRBV18 and TRBJ1-2; TRBD1 matches at 7 bases. The CDR3 is made up of 16 amino acids. The V segment lost 6 bases and the J segment 0 bases; nucleotides outside the gene matches: 10. CDR1 and CDR2 (germline): KGHSH, LQKENI. The CDR3 bases are TGTGCCAGCTCCCCGGGACAGTTCCTAGCTAACTATGGCTACACCTTC. This gives the protein CASSPGQFLANYGYTF.

The chain recombines TRBV7-3 with TRBJ2-3; no definite D call. CDR3 length: 13 residues. Per the germline V gene, CDR1 is SGHTA and CDR2 is FQGTGA. With 5 bases removed from V and 1 base from J, the gap between germline ends came to 7 bases. The CDR3 nucleotides are TGTGCCAGCAGCCCGTCGGGCACAGATACGCAGTATTTT. Translation gives CASSPSGTDTQYF.

This sequence joins TRBV9 and TRBJ1-3; no firm D call. The CDR3 covers 15 residues. Germline values: CDR1 SGDLS, CDR2 YYNGEE. Trimming took 0 bases from V and 0 from J, leaving 7 bases between them. CDR3 coding DNA: TGTGCCAGCAGCGTAGGACGGACCTCTGGAAACACCATATATTTT. It encodes CASSVGRTSGNTIYF. Based on the CDR3 plus reference TRBV9 and TRBJ1-3, the full variable domain is DSGVTQTPKHLITATGQRVTLRCSPRSGDLSVYWYQQSLDQGLQFLIQYYNGEERAKGNILERFSAQQFPDLHSELNLSSLELGDSALYFCASSVGRTSGNTIYFGEGSWLTVV.

The CDR3 loop is CASSQQDADGYTF. CDR3 DNA sequence: TGTGCCAGCAGCCAGCAGGACGCCGATGGCTACACCTTC. The chain is built from TRBV5-6 and TRBJ1-2; D uncertain. Trimming stripped 4 bases from V and 6 bases from J, with 13 bases between. The CDR3 is made up of 13 amino acids. CDR1 and CDR2 (germline): SGHDT, YYEEEE. The entire variable domain, with the rest obtained from reference TRBV5-6 and TRBJ1-2, is as follows: DAGVTQSPTHLIKTRGQQVTLRCSPKSGHDTVSWYQQALGQGPQFIFQYYEEEERQRGNFPDRFSGHQFPNYSSELNVNALLLGDSALYLCASSQQDADGYTFGSGTRLTVV.

The chain carries TRBV5-8 and TRBJ1-5, with 10 nucleotides matching TRBD1. Unmatched junction bases numbered 7, after V lost 0 bases and J lost 1 base. Germline V gene lookup returns CDR1 SGHTS and CDR2 YDEGEE. The CDR3 has 18 residues. CDR3 in DNA: TGTGCCAGCAGCTTGGGACAGGGGGCCACTTTGAGCAATCAGCCCCAGCATTTT. Amino acid sequence: CASSLGQGATLSNQPQHF.

The chain has TRBV6-1 and TRBJ2-7; possibly TRBD2 for D (5 bases). This CDR3 has 14 amino acids. V was cut by 4 bases and J by 3 bases, with 13 bases left in between. The germline gives CDR1 MNHNS, CDR2 SASEGT. The CDR3: CASSVDGGRYEQYF. The CDR3 DNA reads as TGTGCCAGCAGTGTGGATGGCGGGCGCTACGAGCAGTACTTC.

The genes are TRBV7-2 and TRBJ2-3; 10 bases line up with TRBD1. The CDR3 has 14 residues. Per germline, CDR1 SGHTA and CDR2 FQGNSA. Trimming at V came to 5 bases and at J to 10 bases, leaving 9 bases not matched to a gene. CDR3 nucleotide sequence: TGTGCCAGCAGCCCGGGACAGGGGCCTGTTGCGCAGTATTTT. Translation: CASSPGQGPVAQYF.

The V call is TRBV7-3, the J call TRBJ2-3; 9 bases match TRBD1. Germline V gene sequence: CDR1 SGHTA, CDR2 FQGTGA. V shed 5 bases and J 5 bases; nucleotides not matched to a gene: 5. The CDR3 spans 14 residues. CDR3 nucleotide sequence: TGTGCCAGCAGCCAACAGGGGGCTGGAGATACGCAGTATTTT. It is translated as CASSQQGAGDTQYF. Complete variable domain (other parts from reference TRBV7-3 and TRBJ2-3): GAGVSQTPSNKVTEKGKYVELRCDPISGHTALYWYRQSLGQGPEFLIYFQGTGAADDSGLPNDRFFAVRPEGSVSTLKIQRTERGDSAVYLCASSQQGAGDTQYFGPGTRLTVL.

V and J are TRBV7-8 and TRBJ2-7; D is perhaps TRBD2 (6 bases). This CDR3 comprises 15 residues. Trimming stripped 1 base from V and 5 bases from J, with 15 bases between. Germline-derived CDR1 and CDR2 are SGHVS and FQNEAQ. The CDR3 spells CASSLVRGRGNEQYF. The CDR3, as DNA: TGTGCCAGCAGCTTAGTCCGGGGACGCGGGAACGAGCAGTACTTC.